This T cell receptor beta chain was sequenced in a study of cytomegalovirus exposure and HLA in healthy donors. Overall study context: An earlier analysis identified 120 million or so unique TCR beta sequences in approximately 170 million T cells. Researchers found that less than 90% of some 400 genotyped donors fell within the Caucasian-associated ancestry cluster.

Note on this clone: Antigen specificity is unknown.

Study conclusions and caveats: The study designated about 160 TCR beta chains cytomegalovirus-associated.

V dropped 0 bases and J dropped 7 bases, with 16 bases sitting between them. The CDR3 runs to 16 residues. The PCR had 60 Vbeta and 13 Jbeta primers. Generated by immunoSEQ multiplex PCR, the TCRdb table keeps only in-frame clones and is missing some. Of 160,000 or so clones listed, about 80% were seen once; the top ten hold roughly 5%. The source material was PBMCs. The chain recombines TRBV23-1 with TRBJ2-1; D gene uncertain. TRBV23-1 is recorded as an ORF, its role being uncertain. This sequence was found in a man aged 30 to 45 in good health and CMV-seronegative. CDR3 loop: CASSQSRTLCWNEQFF. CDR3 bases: TGCGCCAGCAGTCAATCTAGAACCCTGTGTTGGAATGAGCAGTTCTTC.